Below, one T cell receptor (beta chain) is given with its context. This record belongs to a study of technical replicates of blood from several donors. With 5 bases clipped from V and 3 bases from J, the junction kept 9 bases outside the gene matches. The CDR3 is 17 residues long. Germline CDR1 reads SGHDT; CDR2 reads YYEEEE. The table came from immunoSEQ multiplex PCR; TCRdb's copy has only in-frame clones and leaves some out. This sample has under 110,000 clones, with 96% found just once. The chain links TRBV5-6 to TRBJ2-7, with 15 bases lining up with TRBD2. The source material was T cells isolated from PBMCs. This sequence originates from a human donor in good health. The CDR3 DNA is TGTGCCAGCAGTATAGGACTAGCGGGAGGGCCGTACTACGAGCAGTACTTC. It specifies CASSIGLAGGPYYEQYF. Full variable domain (remainder filled in from reference TRBV5-6 and TRBJ2-7): DAGVTQSPTHLIKTRGQQVTLRCSPKSGHDTVSWYQQALGQGPQFIFQYYEEEERQRGNFPDRFSGHQFPNYSSELNVNALLLGDSALYLCASSIGLAGGPYYEQYFGPGTRLTVT.